This is a list of T cell receptor beta chains from one sample in a study of cytomegalovirus exposure and HLA in healthy donors. The method was immunoSEQ multiplex PCR; TCRdb's version includes in-frame clones alone and lacks a portion of them. The sample records approximately 190,000 clones, around four fifths being singletons. Sequencing was carried out using PBMCs. These receptors were taken from a woman aged 50 to 65 in good health and CMV-seropositive. Each CDR3 is given with its conserved first and last residue. Fields, in order: D gene, clone size, J gene, V gene, CDR3 protein, CDR3 DNA. D genes are given only for firm matches. Some rows have no size entry. The others give once, few or many, or a class for an expanded clone.

>TRBD1|-|TRBJ1-4|TRBV28
CASSLQGGQSFNEKLFF
TGTGCCAGCAGTTTACAGGGGGGTCAGAGCTTTAATGAAAAACTGTTTTTT
>TRBD1|-|TRBJ1-1|TRBV7-9
CSSSLGGTGAYTEAFF
TGTTCCAGCAGCTTAGGCGGGACAGGCGCTTACACTGAAGCTTTCTTT
>-|-|TRBJ1-5|TRBV25-1
CASSDRDQPQHF
TGTGCCAGCAGTGATCGGGATCAGCCCCAGCATTTT
>TRBD1|once|TRBJ1-2|TRBV9
CASSETGLGSYGYTF
TGTGCCAGCAGCGAGACAGGGCTCGGGTCCTATGGCTACACCTTC
>-|-|TRBJ1-6|TRBV5-1
CASSQGQINSPLHF
TGCGCCAGCAGCCAAGGACAGATTAATTCACCCCTCCACTTT
>TRBD2|-|TRBJ2-3|TRBV5-1
CASSLASGASTDTQYF
TGCGCCAGCAGCTTGGCTAGCGGGGCTAGCACAGATACGCAGTATTTT
>-|-|TRBJ2-5|TRBV9
CASSGLQETQYF
TGTGCCAGCAGCGGGCTCCAAGAGACCCAGTACTTC
>TRBD2|-|TRBJ2-6|TRBV11-2
CASRRPSGGTSGANVLTF
TGTGCCAGCAGGCGCCCTAGCGGGGGGACCTCTGGGGCCAACGTCCTGACTTTC
>TRBD1|-|TRBJ1-6|TRBV6-6
CASTRQGKDSPLHF
TGTGCCAGCACCCGACAGGGGAAGGATTCACCCCTCCACTTT
>TRBD2|-|TRBJ2-1|TRBV11-2
CASSPGLAGGQNEQFF
TGTGCCAGCAGCCCGGGCCTAGCGGGGGGGCAGAATGAGCAGTTCTTC
>-|few|TRBJ1-3|TRBV11-2
CASSLRGYGNTIYF
TGTGCCAGCAGCTTGAGGGGGTATGGAAACACCATATATTTT
>TRBD1|-|TRBJ1-1|TRBV29-1
CSVVDRETTEAFF
TGCAGCGTTGTGGACAGGGAGACCACTGAAGCTTTCTTT
>-|-|TRBJ2-7|TRBV4-2
CASSQDDSLGYEQYF
TGTGCCAGCAGCCAAGATGACAGTTTGGGCTACGAGCAGTACTTC
>TRBD1|-|TRBJ2-2|TRBV7-3
CASSSPPARTGDGTGELFF
TGTGCCAGCAGCTCCCCTCCGGCTAGAACAGGGGACGGCACCGGGGAGCTGTTTTTT
>-|-|TRBJ2-1|TRBV7-9
CSSSLSRGGSNEQFF
TGTTCCAGCAGCTTATCGCGGGGAGGTTCCAATGAGCAGTTCTTC
>-|-|TRBJ2-5|TRBV18
CASFQGGQETQYF
TGTGCCAGCTTCCAGGGAGGTCAAGAGACCCAGTACTTC
>TRBD1|-|TRBJ1-1|TRBV5-1
CASSLGQGKAFF
TGCGCCAGCAGCCTAGGACAGGGAAAAGCTTTCTTT
>-|-|TRBJ2-7|TRBV7-9
CASSLRPGVEQYF
TGTGCCAGCAGCTTAAGGCCAGGGGTCGAGCAGTACTTC
>-|-|TRBJ2-5|TRBV29-1
CSVPTTRGIETQYF
TGCAGCGTCCCCACTACTAGGGGGATAGAGACCCAGTACTTC
>TRBD2|-|TRBJ2-3|TRBV6-1
CASSELLAGGQDTQYF
TGTGCCAGCAGTGAATTGCTAGCGGGGGGGCAAGATACGCAGTATTTT
>-|-|TRBJ2-5|TRBV2
CASSEVVGHRGGTQYF
TGTGCCAGCAGTGAAGTGGTTGGGCATCGAGGGGGGACCCAGTACTTC
>-|-|TRBJ2-2|TRBV28
CASSLGGYRGTGELFF
TGTGCCAGCAGTTTAGGCGGGTACCGTGGCACCGGGGAGCTGTTTTTT
>-|few|TRBJ1-1|TRBV5-1
CASSTTGANTEAFF
TGCGCCAGCAGCACGACAGGAGCGAACACTGAAGCTTTCTTT
>TRBD1|-|TRBJ1-5|TRBV19
CASSIGDRSNQPQHF
TGTGCCAGTAGTATAGGGGACAGGAGCAATCAGCCCCAGCATTTT
>TRBD1|-|TRBJ2-3|TRBV4-1
CASSWDRNTDTQYF
TGCGCCAGCAGCTGGGACAGGAACACAGATACGCAGTATTTT
>TRBD2|-|TRBJ2-3|TRBV9
CASSVASGGAKDTQYF
TGTGCCAGCAGCGTAGCTAGCGGGGGGGCGAAAGATACGCAGTATTTT
>-|-|TRBJ1-5|TRBV9
CASSVGGSDQPQHF
TGTGCCAGCAGCGTAGGCGGTTCGGATCAGCCCCAGCATTTT
>-|-|TRBJ2-1|TRBV5-1
CASSLEGQSSYNEQFF
TGCGCCAGCAGCTTGGAAGGACAGAGCTCCTACAATGAGCAGTTCTTC
>-|once|TRBJ2-5|TRBV5-1
CASSLAGLSQETQYF
TGCGCCAGCAGCTTGGCGGGACTGTCACAAGAGACCCAGTACTTC
>TRBD1|once|TRBJ2-7|TRBV6-5
CAIGQGTYEQYF
TGTGCCATTGGACAGGGGACCTACGAGCAGTACTTC
>-|-|TRBJ2-1|TRBV11-3
CASSSRTGRGEQFF
TGTGCCAGCAGCTCCCGGACTGGTAGGGGGGAGCAGTTCTTC
>-|-|TRBJ1-5|TRBV19
CASSFQQGNQPQHF
TGTGCCAGTAGTTTCCAGCAGGGCAATCAGCCCCAGCATTTT
>TRBD2|few|TRBJ2-1|TRBV4-3
CASSQDSGGIYNEQFF
TGCGCCAGCAGCCAAGATTCGGGGGGGATTTACAATGAGCAGTTCTTC
>TRBD1|-|TRBJ1-1|TRBV7-9
CASSATGGLTEAFF
TGTGCCAGCAGCGCCACAGGGGGCCTGACTGAAGCTTTCTTT
>TRBD1|-|TRBJ2-1|TRBV6-5
CASSYFGTGVDEQFF
TGTGCCAGCAGTTATTTCGGGACAGGGGTCGATGAGCAGTTCTTC
>TRBD1|-|TRBJ2-5|TRBV5-1
CASSWTGGGETQYF
TGCGCCAGCAGCTGGACAGGGGGCGGAGAGACCCAGTACTTC
>TRBD1|-|TRBJ2-7|TRBV11-1
CASSLIGQGQEQYF
TGTGCCAGCAGCCTGATAGGACAGGGTCAGGAGCAGTACTTC
>-|-|TRBJ2-7|TRBV2
CASSDPGAYEQYF
TGTGCCAGCAGTGACCCAGGGGCCTACGAGCAGTACTTC
>TRBD1|-|TRBJ1-2|TRBV2
CASSQDRDVYGYTF
TGTGCCAGCAGTCAGGACAGGGACGTTTATGGCTACACCTTC
>TRBD1|-|TRBJ2-7|TRBV6-6
CASSYPGQGAREQYF
TGTGCCAGCAGTTACCCCGGACAGGGGGCAAGGGAGCAGTACTTC
>TRBD2|-|TRBJ2-5|TRBV28
CASSLEVKAGVQETQYF
TGTGCCAGCAGTTTAGAGGTGAAAGCGGGGGTCCAAGAGACCCAGTACTTC
>TRBD1|-|TRBJ1-2|TRBV19
CASNSPGQHYGYTF
TGTGCCAGTAACTCGCCGGGACAGCACTATGGCTACACCTTC
>TRBD2|few|TRBJ2-1|TRBV10-3
CAIRPWEGEQFF
TGTGCCATCAGGCCCTGGGAGGGTGAGCAGTTCTTC
>-|-|TRBJ2-2|TRBV7-9
CASSPTGTGELFF
TGTGCCAGCAGCCCGACAGGTACCGGGGAGCTGTTTTTT
>-|-|TRBJ1-3|TRBV2
CASSARGMGNTIYF
TGTGCCAGCAGTGCAAGAGGGATGGGAAACACCATATATTTT
>TRBD1|once|TRBJ2-7|TRBV29-1
CSVETILGTGSSYEQYF
TGCAGCGTTGAAACGATATTAGGGACAGGGAGCTCCTACGAGCAGTACTTC
>TRBD2|few|TRBJ2-7|TRBV7-9
CASSPPLAGDRDEQYF
TGTGCCAGCAGCCCCCCTCTGGCGGGGGATAGGGACGAGCAGTACTTC
>-|-|TRBJ2-2|TRBV7-5
CAACRLTGINTGELFF
TGTGCCGCGTGTAGGCTTACAGGGATTAACACCGGGGAGCTGTTTTTT
>-|-|TRBJ2-2|TRBV6-5
CASSINTGELFF
TGTGCCAGCAGCATTAACACCGGGGAGCTGTTTTTT
>-|-|TRBJ2-1|TRBV4-3
CASSQDFLSYNEQFF
TGCGCCAGCAGCCAAGATTTCCTCTCCTACAATGAGCAGTTCTTC
>-|once|TRBJ2-5|TRBV7-9
CASSLARETQYF
TGTGCCAGCAGCTTAGCGCGAGAGACCCAGTACTTC
>TRBD1|-|TRBJ1-1|TRBV7-6
CASSPQGQWSTEAFF
TGTGCCAGCAGTCCACAGGGGCAATGGAGCACTGAAGCTTTCTTT
>TRBD2|-|TRBJ2-7|TRBV7-2
CASSLLAGAYEQYF
TGTGCCAGCAGCTTACTAGCGGGGGCCTACGAGCAGTACTTC
>TRBD1|-|TRBJ1-2|TRBV5-1
CASSVIDRGDGYTF
TGCGCCAGCAGCGTCATCGACAGGGGTGATGGCTACACCTTC